This is a list of T cell receptor beta chains from one sample in a study of control samples from healthy donors and cancer patients. The assay was immunoSEQ multiplex PCR, and TCRdb's table has in-frame clones only and misses some. The table shows about 160,000 clones, with around 95% occurring only once. Sequences were obtained from blood. Receptors were obtained from a woman aged 40-49 years in good health. CDR3s include the opening cysteine and the closing phenylalanine or tryptophan. The order of the fields is V gene, clone size, J gene, D gene, CDR3 length, CDR3 DNA, CDR3 protein. A D gene is named only where the DNA matches it firmly. Some rows have no size entry. The others give once, few or many, or a class for an expanded clone.

TRBV5-1	-	TRBJ2-6	-	15	TGCGCCAGCAGCTTGAGATCCGCTGGGGCCAACGTCCTGACTTTC	CASSLRSAGANVLTF
TRBV19	-	TRBJ1-2	-	14	TGTGCCAGTAGTATAGAGCACGGTAACTATGGCTACACCTTC	CASSIEHGNYGYTF
TRBV27	once	TRBJ2-6	-	14	TGTGCCAGCAGACTAAACTCTGGGGCCAACGTCCTGACTTTC	CASRLNSGANVLTF
TRBV27	once	TRBJ2-2	-	13	TGTGCCAGCAGTTTGGAGAACACCGGGGAGCTGTTTTTT	CASSLENTGELFF
TRBV9	-	TRBJ1-1	-	14	TGTGCCAGCAGCGTATTTTTTCGGGGCGGGGAAGCTTTCTTT	CASSVFFRGGEAFF
TRBV6-5	-	TRBJ1-1	-	15	TGTGCCAGCAGACCCTCCTCGCGCCCGAACACTGAAGCTTTCTTT	CASRPSSRPNTEAFF
TRBV5-1	-	TRBJ1-2	-	13	TGCGCCAGCAGCTTGGCCAGGAGCTATGGCTACACCTTC	CASSLARSYGYTF
TRBV9	-	TRBJ2-3	-	15	TGTGCCAGCAGCGTAGCGGGGAGGACCACAGATACGCAGTATTTT	CASSVAGRTTDTQYF
TRBV5-1	-	TRBJ1-2	-	12	TGCGCCAGCTCCGACCTTAACTATGGCTACACCTTC	CASSDLNYGYTF
TRBV19	-	TRBJ2-1	TRBD2	15	TGTGCCAGTAGTCTTTGGCGGGGGGGCAACAATGAGCAGTTCTTC	CASSLWRGGNNEQFF
TRBV10-3	-	TRBJ1-1	-	15	TGTGCCATCAGTGCGTTCGGAGGGATGAACACTGAAGCTTTCTTT	CAISAFGGMNTEAFF